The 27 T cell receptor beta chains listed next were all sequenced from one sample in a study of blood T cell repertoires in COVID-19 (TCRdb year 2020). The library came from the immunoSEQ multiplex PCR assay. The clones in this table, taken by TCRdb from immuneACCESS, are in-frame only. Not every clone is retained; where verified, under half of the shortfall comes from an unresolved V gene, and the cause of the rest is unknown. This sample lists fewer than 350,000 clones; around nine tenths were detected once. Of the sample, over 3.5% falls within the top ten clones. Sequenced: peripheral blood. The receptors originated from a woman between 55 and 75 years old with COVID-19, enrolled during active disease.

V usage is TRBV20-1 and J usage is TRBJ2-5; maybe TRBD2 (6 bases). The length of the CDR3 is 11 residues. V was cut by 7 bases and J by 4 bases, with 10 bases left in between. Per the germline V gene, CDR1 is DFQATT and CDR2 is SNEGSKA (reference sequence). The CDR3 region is CSGGVGETQYF. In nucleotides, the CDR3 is TGCAGTGGCGGGGTTGGAGAGACCCAGTACTTC.

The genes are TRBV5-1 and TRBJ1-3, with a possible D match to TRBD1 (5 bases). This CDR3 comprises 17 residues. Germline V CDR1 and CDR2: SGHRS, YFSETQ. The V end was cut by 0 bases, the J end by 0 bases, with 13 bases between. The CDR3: CASSLEPSGGSGNTIYF. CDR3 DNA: TGCGCCAGCAGCTTGGAACCATCGGGGGGCTCTGGAAACACCATATATTTT. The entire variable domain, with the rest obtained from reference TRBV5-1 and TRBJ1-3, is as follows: KAGVTQTPRYLIKTRGQQVTLSCSPISGHRSVSWYQQTPGQGLQFLFEYFSETQRNKGNFPGRFSGRQFSNSRSEMNVSTLELGDSALYLCASSLEPSGGSGNTIYFGEGSWLTVV.

This chain's CDR3 is CASSLQGLQDTEAFF. In nucleotides, the CDR3 is TGTGCCAGCAGCTTACAGGGATTACAGGACACTGAAGCTTTCTTT. This chain joins TRBV5-6 and TRBJ1-1; TRBD1 is a possible D gene (6 bases). V was pared by 2 bases and J by 3 bases, with 14 bases between. There are 15 residues in the CDR3. The germline gives CDR1 SGHDT, CDR2 YYEEEE.

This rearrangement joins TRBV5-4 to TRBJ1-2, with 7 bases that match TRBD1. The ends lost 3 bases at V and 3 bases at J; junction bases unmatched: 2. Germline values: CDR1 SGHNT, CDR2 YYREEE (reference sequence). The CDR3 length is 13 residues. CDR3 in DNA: TGTGCCAGCAGCTCAGACAGGGACTATGGCTACACCTTC. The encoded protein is CASSSDRDYGYTF.

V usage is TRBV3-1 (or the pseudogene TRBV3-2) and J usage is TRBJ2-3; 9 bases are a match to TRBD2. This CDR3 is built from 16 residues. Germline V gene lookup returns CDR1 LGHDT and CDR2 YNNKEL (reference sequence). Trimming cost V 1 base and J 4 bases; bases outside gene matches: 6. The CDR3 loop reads CASSQGAGGRADTQYF. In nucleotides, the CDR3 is TGTGCCAGCAGCCAAGGGGCGGGGGGGCGCGCAGATACGCAGTATTTT.

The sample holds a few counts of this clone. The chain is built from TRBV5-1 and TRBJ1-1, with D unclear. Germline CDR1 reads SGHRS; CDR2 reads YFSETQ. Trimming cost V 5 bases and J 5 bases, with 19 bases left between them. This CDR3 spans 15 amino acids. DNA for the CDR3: TGCGCCAGCAGGCTCACCTCGGTGACATATACTGAAGCTTTCTTT. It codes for CASRLTSVTYTEAFF. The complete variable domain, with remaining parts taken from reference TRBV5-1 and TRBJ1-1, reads KAGVTQTPRYLIKTRGQQVTLSCSPISGHRSVSWYQQTPGQGLQFLFEYFSETQRNKGNFPGRFSGRQFSNSRSEMNVSTLELGDSALYLCASRLTSVTYTEAFFGQGTRLTVV.

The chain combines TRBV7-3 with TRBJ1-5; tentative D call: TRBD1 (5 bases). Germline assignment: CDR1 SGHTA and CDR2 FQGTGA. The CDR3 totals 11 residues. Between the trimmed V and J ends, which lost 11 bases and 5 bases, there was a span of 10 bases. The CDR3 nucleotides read TGTGCCTTGGGGGGACATCAGCCCCAGCATTTT. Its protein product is CALGGHQPQHF.

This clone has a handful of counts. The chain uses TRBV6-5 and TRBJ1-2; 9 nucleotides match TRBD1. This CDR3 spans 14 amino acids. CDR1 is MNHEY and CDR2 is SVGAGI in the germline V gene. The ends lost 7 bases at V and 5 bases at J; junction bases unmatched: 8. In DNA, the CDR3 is TGTGCCAGCACCCGACAGGGGGTAGAGTATGGCTACACCTTC. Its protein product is CASTRQGVEYGYTF.

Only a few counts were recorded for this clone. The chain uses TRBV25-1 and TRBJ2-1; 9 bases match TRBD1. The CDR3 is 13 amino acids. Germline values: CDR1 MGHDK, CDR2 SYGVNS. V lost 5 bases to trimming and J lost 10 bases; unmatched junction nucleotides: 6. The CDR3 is CASSSGTGYEQFF. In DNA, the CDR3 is TGTGCCAGCAGTTCCGGGACAGGGTACGAGCAGTTCTTC.

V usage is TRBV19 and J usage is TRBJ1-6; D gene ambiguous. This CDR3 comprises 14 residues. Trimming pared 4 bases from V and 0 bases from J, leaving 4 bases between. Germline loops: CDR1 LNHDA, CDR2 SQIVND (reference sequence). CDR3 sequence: CASSTGSYNSPLHF. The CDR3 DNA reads TGTGCCAGTAGTACGGGCTCCTATAATTCACCCCTCCACTTT.

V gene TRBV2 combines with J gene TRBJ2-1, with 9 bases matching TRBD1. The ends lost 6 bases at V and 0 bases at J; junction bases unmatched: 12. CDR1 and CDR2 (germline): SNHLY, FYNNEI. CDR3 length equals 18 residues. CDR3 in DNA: TGTGCCAGCAGGAAAACAGGGGGCGTACCTTTCTCCTACAATGAGCAGTTCTTC. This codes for CASRKTGGVPFSYNEQFF.

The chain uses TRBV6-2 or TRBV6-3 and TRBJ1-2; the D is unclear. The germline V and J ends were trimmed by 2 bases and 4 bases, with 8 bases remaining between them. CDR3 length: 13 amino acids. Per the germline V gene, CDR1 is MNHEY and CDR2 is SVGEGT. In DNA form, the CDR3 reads TGTGCCAGCAGTTACATGTCTACCTATGGCTACACCTTC. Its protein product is CASSYMSTYGYTF.

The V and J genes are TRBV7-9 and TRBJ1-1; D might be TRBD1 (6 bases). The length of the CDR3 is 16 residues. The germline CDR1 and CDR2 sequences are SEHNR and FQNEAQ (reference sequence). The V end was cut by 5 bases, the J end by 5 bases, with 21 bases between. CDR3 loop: CASSLPIGGARTEAFF. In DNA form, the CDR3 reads TGTGCCAGCAGCCTTCCCATCGGGGGGGCGCGAACTGAAGCTTTCTTT.

DNA for the CDR3: TGTGCCAGTAGTATGGGGTACCTGCGGGGGGTCCAAGAGACCCAGTACTTC. It codes for CASSMGYLRGVQETQYF. This chain links TRBV19 with TRBJ2-5, with TRBD2 matching 8 bases. Per the germline V gene, CDR1 is LNHDA and CDR2 is SQIVND (reference sequence). With 3 bases clipped from V and 1 base from J, the junction kept 10 bases outside the gene matches. The CDR3 sequence is 17 residues long.

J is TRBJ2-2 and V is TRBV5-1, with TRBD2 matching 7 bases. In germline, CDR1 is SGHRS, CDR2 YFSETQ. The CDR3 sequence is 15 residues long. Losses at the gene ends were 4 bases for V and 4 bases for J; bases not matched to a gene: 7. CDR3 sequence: CASSPPGGGTGELFF. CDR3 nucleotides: TGCGCCAGCAGCCCCCCGGGGGGAGGCACCGGGGAGCTGTTTTTT.

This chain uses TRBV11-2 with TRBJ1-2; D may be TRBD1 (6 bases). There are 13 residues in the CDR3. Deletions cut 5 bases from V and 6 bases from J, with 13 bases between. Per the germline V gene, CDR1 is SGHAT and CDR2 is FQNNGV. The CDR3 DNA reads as TGTGCCAGCAGCCAAACGGGACACAATGGCTACACCTTC. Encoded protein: CASSQTGHNGYTF.

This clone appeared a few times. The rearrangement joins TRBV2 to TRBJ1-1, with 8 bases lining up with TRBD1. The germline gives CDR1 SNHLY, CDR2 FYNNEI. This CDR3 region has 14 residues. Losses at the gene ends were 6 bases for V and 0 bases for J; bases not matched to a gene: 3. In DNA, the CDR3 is TGTGCCAGCAGCCGCAGGGGGCTGAACACTGAAGCTTTCTTT. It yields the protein CASSRRGLNTEAFF.

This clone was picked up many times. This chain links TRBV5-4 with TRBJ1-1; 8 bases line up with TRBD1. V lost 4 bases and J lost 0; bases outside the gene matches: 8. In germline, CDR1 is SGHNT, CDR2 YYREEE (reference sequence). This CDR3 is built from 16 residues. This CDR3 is CASSPKAGGMNTEAFF. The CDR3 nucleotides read TGTGCCAGCAGCCCCAAAGCAGGGGGCATGAACACTGAAGCTTTCTTT.

The DNA of the CDR3 is TGTGCCAGCTCACTCAATGTGGGGGCCGAACGGGAGACCCAGTACTTC. Protein product: CASSLNVGAERETQYF. The V and J genes are TRBV18 and TRBJ2-5; D may be TRBD1 (6 bases). Trimming shortened V by 4 bases and J by 5 bases, and 20 bases separated the two germline ends. The germline CDR1 and CDR2 sequences are KGHSH and LQKENI. This CDR3 contains 16 residues.

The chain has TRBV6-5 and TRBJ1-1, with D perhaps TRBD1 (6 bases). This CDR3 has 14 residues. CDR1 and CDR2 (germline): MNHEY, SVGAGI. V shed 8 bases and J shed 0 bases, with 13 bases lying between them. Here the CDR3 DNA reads TGTGCCAGCCTCCTCAGGACAGTGAACACTGAAGCTTTCTTT. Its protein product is CASLLRTVNTEAFF.

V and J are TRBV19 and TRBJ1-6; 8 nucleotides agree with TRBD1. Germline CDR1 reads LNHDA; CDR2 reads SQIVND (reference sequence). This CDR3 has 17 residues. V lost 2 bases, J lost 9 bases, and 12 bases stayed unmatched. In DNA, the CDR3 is TGTGCCAGTAGTATACCCCTCCGGACAGGGAGGATTTCACCCCTCCACTTT. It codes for CASSIPLRTGRISPLHF.

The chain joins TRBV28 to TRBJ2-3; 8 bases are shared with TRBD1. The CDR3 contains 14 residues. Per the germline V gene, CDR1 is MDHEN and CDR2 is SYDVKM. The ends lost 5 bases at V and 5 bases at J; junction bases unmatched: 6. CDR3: CASSPGGRGDTQYF. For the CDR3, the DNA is TGTGCCAGCAGTCCAGGGGGCCGGGGAGATACGCAGTATTTT.

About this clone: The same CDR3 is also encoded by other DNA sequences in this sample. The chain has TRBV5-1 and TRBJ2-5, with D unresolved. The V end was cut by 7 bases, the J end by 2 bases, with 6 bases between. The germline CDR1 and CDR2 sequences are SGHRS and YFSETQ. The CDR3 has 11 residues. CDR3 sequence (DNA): TGCGCCAGCGGCCCGCAAGAGACCCAGTACTTC. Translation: CASGPQETQYF.

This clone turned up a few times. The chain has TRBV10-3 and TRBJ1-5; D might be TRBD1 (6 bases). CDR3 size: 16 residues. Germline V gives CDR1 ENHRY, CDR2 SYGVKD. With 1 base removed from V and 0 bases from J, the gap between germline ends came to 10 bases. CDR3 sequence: CAISEFRQASNQPQHF. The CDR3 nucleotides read TGTGCCATCAGTGAGTTTAGACAGGCTAGCAATCAGCCCCAGCATTTT.

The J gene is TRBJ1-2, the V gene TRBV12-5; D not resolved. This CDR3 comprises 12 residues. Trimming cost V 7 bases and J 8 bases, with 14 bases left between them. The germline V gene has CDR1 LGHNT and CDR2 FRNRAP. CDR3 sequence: CASELRGGGYTF. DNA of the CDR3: TGTGCTAGTGAACTCCGCGGAGGGGGCTACACCTTC.

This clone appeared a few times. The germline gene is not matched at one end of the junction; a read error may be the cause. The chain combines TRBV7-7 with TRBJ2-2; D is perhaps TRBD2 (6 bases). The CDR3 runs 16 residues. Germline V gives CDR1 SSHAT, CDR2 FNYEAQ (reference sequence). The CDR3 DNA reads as TGTGCTAGCAGTCCATCGGGGCGGGGGAACACCGGGGAGCTGTTTTTT. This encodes CASSPSGRGNTGELFF.

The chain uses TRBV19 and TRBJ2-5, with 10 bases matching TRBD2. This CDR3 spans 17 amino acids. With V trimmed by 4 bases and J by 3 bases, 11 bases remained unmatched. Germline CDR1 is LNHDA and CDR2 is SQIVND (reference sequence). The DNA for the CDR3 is TGTGCCAGTAGTAATCAGCGGGGGGGCAGCTTAAAAGAGACCCAGTACTTC. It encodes CASSNQRGGSLKETQYF.